This T cell receptor beta chain was recorded in a study of patients and donors after allogeneic stem cell transplantation. Germline assignment: CDR1 LGHNT and CDR2 FRNRAP. The length of the CDR3 is 13 residues. V was clipped by 6 bases and J by 3 bases; unmatched bases: 4. TCRdb analysed the RT-PCR reads with MiXCR anew, one entry per CDR3 protein. Of about 960,000 distinct CDR3 sequences listed, roughly 17% are singletons. This chain joins TRBV12-5 and TRBJ1-2; 7 bases map to TRBD1. Material for sequencing was blood, either unsorted or a sorted T cell fraction (not recorded which). The origin of this receptor is a human donor who was either an allogeneic HSCT recipient or a stem cell or donor lymphocyte infusion donor (not recorded which). It is not recorded whose cells these are; they may come from a transplant donor. The CDR3 coding sequence is TGTGCTAGTGGCTCAACAGGGGACTATGGCTACACCTTC. This gives the protein CASGSTGDYGYTF.